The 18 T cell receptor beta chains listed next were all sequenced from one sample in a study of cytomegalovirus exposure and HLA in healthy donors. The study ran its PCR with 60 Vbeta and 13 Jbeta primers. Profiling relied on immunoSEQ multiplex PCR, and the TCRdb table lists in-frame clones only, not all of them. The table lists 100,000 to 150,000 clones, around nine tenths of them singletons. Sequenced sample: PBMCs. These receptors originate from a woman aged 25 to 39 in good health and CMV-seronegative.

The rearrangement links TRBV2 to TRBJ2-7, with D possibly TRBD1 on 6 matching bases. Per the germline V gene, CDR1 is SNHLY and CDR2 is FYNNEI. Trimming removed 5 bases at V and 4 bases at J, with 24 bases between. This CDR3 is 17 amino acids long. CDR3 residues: CASSPLRDTEVGYEQYF. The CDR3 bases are TGTGCCAGCAGTCCCCTCCGGGACACAGAGGTAGGATACGAGCAGTACTTC. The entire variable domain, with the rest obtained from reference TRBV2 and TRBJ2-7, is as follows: EPEVTQTPSHQVTQMGQEVILRCVPISNHLYFYWYRQILGQKVEFLVSFYNNEISEKSEIFDDQFSVERPDGSNFTLKIRSTKLEDSAMYFCASSPLRDTEVGYEQYFGPGTRLTVT.

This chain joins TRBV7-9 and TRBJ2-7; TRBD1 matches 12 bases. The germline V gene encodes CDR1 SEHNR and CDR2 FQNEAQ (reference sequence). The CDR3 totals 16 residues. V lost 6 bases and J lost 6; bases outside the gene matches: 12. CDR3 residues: CASRPGTGGLNLEQYF. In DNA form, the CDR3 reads TGTGCCAGCAGGCCCGGGACAGGGGGCCTTAATCTCGAGCAGTACTTC.

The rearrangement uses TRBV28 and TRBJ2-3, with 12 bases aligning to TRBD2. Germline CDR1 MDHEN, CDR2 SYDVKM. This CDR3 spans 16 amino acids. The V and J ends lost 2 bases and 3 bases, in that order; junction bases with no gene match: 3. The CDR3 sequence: CASSLGLAGGTDTQYF. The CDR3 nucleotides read TGTGCCAGCAGTTTAGGGCTAGCGGGGGGGACAGATACGCAGTATTTT.

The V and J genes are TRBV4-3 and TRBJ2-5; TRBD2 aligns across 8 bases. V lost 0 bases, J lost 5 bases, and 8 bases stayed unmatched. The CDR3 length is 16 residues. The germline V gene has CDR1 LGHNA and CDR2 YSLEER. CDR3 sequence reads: CASSQESAGGRETQYF. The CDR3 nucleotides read TGCGCCAGCAGCCAAGAAAGCGCGGGAGGTCGCGAGACCCAGTACTTC.

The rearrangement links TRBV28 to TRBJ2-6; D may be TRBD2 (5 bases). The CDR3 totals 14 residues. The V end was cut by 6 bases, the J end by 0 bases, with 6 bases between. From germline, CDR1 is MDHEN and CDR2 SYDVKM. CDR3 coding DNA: TGTGCCAGCAGCGGAGGCTCTGGGGCCAACGTCCTGACTTTC. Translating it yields CASSGGSGANVLTF.

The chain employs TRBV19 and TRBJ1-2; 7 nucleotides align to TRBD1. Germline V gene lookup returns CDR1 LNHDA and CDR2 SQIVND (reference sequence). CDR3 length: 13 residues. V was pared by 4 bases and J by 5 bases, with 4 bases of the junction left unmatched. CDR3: CASSTGTVYGYTF. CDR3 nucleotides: TGTGCCAGTAGTACCGGGACAGTATATGGCTACACCTTC.

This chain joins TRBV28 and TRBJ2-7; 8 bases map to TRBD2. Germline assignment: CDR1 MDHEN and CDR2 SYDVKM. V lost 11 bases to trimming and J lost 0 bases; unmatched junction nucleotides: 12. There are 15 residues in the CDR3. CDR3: CAVQGGGTSSYEQYF. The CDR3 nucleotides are TGTGCCGTCCAGGGAGGTGGGACTAGCTCCTACGAGCAGTACTTC.

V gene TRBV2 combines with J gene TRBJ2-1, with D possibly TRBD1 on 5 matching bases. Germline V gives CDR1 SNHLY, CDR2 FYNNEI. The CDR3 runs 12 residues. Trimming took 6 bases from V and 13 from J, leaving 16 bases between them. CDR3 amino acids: CASSTRQTVQFF. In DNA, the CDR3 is TGTGCCAGCAGCACAAGACAGACGGTTCAGTTCTTC.

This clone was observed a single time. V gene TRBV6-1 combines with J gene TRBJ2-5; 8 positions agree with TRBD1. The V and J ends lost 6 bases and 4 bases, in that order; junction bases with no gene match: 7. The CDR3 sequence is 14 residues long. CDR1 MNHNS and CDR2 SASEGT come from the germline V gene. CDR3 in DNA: TGTGCCAGCAGCAGGGACAGGCCGGGAGAGACCCAGTACTTC. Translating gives CASSRDRPGETQYF.

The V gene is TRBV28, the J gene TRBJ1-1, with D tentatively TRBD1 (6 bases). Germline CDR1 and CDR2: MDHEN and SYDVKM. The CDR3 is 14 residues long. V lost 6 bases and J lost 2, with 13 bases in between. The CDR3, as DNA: TGTGCCAGCAGCCCCGACAGGATCAACACTGAAGCTTTCTTT. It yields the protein CASSPDRINTEAFF.

The CDR3 region is CAWRVLSSGGYNEQFF. DNA of the CDR3: TGTGCCTGGAGAGTTTTGTCGAGTGGAGGCTACAATGAGCAGTTCTTC. V gene TRBV30 combines with J gene TRBJ2-1; tentative D call: TRBD2 (5 bases). The germline V and J ends were trimmed by 3 bases and 3 bases, with 18 bases remaining between them. Germline values: CDR1 GTSNPN, CDR2 SVGIG (reference sequence). The CDR3 is made up of 16 amino acids.

The CDR3 region is CSATEDYEQYF. The CDR3 DNA follows: TGCAGTGCTACCGAGGACTACGAGCAGTACTTC. The gene calls are TRBV20-1 and TRBJ2-7; D not resolved. The CDR3 runs to 11 residues. Germline V gene lookup returns CDR1 DFQATT and CDR2 SNEGSKA (reference sequence). V lost 4 bases and J lost 3, with 7 bases in between.

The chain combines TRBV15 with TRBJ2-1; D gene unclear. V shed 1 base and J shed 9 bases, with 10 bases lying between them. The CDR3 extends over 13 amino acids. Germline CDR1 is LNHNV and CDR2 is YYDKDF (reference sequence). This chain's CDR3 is CATSRAGVGEQFF. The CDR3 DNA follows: TGTGCCACCAGCAGAGCCGGAGTCGGTGAGCAGTTCTTC. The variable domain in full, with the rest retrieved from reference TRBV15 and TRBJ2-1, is DAMVIQNPRYQVTQFGKPVTLSCSQTLNHNVMYWYQQKSSQAPKLLFHYYDKDFNNEADTPDNFQSRRPNTSFCFLDIRSPGLGDTAMYLCATSRAGVGEQFFGPGTRLTVL.

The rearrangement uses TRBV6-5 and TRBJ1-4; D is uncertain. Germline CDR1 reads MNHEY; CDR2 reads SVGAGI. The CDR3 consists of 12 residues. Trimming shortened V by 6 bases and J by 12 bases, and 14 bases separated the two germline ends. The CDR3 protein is CASRDPGYELFF. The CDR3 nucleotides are TGTGCCAGCAGAGACCCGGGGTATGAACTGTTTTTT.

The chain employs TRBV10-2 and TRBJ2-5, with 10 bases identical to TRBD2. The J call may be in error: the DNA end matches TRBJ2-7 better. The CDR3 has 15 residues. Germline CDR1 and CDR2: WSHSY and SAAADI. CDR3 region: CASSEWPSGGYEQYF. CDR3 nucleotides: TGCGCCAGCAGTGAGTGGCCTAGCGGGGGTTACGAGCAGTACTTC.

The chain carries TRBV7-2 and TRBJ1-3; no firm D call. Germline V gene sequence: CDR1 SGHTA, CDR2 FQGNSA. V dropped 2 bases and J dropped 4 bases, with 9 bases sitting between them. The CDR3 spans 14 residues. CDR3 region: CASSLLAAGNTIYF. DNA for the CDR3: TGTGCCAGCAGCTTATTGGCGGCCGGAAACACCATATATTTT.

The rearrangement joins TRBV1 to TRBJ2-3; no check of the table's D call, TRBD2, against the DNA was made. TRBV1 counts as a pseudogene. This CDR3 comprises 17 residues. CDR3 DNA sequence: TGCACCAGCAGCCAAGAGGCTAGCGGGTCTAGCACAGATACGCAGTATTTT. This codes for CTSSQEASGSSTDTQYF.

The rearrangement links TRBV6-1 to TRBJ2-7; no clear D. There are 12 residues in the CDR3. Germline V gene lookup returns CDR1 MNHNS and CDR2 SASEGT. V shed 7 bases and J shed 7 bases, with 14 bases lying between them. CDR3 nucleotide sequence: TGTGCCAGCACCCTTAATCCTAAGGAGCAGTACTTC. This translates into CASTLNPKEQYF.